The sample holds a few counts of the clone carrying this T cell receptor beta chain. TCRdb fed the 5' RACE reads into MiXCR, producing one record per CDR3 protein. The sample lists 1.5 million to 2 million distinct CDR3 sequences; more than 30% were seen once. The data were taken from a study of identical twins. V was pared by 1 base and J by 3 bases, with 11 bases between. Germline CDR1 LGHNA, CDR2 YNFKEQ. The CDR3 loop spans 15 amino acids. This TCR came from a newborn girl in good health. The specimen sequenced was cord blood. The gene calls are TRBV4-2 and TRBJ2-3; no definite D call. CDR3 loop: CASSQGLSHTDTQYF. The DNA of the CDR3 is TGTGCCAGCAGCCAAGGTCTGAGTCATACAGATACGCAGTATTTT.